The table lists the clone carrying this TCR beta chain with a few counts. This sample was taken from a study of OX40 agonist ivuxolimab in advanced cancers. In the study overall: Ivuxolimab, an antibody that agonizes OX40 (CD134), was administered to the patients.

CDR3 length: 14 amino acids. Germline CDR1 and CDR2: SNHLY and FYNNEI. Trimming stripped 8 bases from V and 0 bases from J, with 11 bases between. The repertoire was sequenced with immunoSEQ multiplex PCR; TCRdb's copy has only in-frame clones and lacks some. Counted here are about 43,000 clones, 80% occurring once; the ten biggest clones make up 4% to 4.5%. This chain connects TRBV2 to TRBJ1-5, with D perhaps TRBD1 (6 bases). The sequence was collected from an adult with an advanced solid tumor such as melanoma, head and neck, liver or kidney cancer. Sequenced material: CD4+ or CD8+ T cells sorted from blood, taken in a trial of the OX40 agonist ivuxolimab. CDR3 sequence: CASQDSHSNQPQHF. CDR3 coding DNA: TGTGCCAGCCAGGACAGCCATAGCAATCAGCCCCAGCATTTT. Variable domain in full (rest from reference TRBV2 and TRBJ1-5): EPEVTQTPSHQVTQMGQEVILRCVPISNHLYFYWYRQILGQKVEFLVSFYNNEISEKSEIFDDQFSVERPDGSNFTLKIRSTKLEDSAMYFCASQDSHSNQPQHFGDGTRLSIL.